Detailed here is one T cell receptor beta chain. PCR used 60 Vbeta primers and 13 Jbeta primers. Data came from immunoSEQ multiplex PCR; TCRdb stores just in-frame clones and leaves some out. The sample includes roughly 190,000 clones, 65% to 75% of them seen just once. This specimen belongs to a study of cytomegalovirus exposure and HLA in healthy donors. The CDR3 has 17 amino acids. Germline CDR1 SGHTA, CDR2 FQGTGA. V shed 5 bases, J shed 1 base, and the junction held 9 bases outside the gene matches. J is TRBJ2-3 and V is TRBV7-3; 10 bases fit TRBD2. The sequenced material came from PBMCs. The sequence came from a man in his thirties or forties in good health and CMV-seropositive. In DNA, the CDR3 is TGTGCCAGCAGCACCAGGCAGGGGACTAGCGGCACAGATACGCAGTATTTT. It is translated as CASSTRQGTSGTDTQYF.